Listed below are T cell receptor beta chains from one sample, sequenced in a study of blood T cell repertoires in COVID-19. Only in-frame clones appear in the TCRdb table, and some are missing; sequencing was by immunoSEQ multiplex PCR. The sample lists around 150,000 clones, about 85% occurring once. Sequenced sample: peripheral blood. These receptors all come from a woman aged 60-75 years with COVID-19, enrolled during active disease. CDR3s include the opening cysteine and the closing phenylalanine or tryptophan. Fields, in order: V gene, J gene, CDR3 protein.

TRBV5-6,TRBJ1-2,CASSLDRTVGSYGYTF
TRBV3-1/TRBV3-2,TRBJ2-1,CASSQGTGTVYEQFF
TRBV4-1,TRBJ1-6,CASSQELGVNNSPLHF
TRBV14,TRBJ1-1,CASSLRTGRNTEAFF
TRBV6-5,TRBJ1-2,CASSYLMRGGGYGYTF
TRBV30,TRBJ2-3,CASSGTSGVTDTQYF
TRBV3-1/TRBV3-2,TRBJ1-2,CASSLGQQGGYGYTF
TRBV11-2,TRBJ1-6,CASSQQGSSNSPLHF
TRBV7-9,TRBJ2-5,CASVGSAPETQYF
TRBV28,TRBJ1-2,CASSPLYGYTF
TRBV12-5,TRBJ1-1,CASALVGTGTSTEAFF
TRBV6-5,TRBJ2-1,CASSRTGDRTEQFF
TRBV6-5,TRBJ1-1,CASSYGHQNTEAFF
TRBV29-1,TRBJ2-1,CSILPGEEKVFF
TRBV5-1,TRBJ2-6,CASSLAGQGSGANVLTF
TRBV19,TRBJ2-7,CASSIQGGEQYF
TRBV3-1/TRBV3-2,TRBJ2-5,CASSQRDRKETQYF